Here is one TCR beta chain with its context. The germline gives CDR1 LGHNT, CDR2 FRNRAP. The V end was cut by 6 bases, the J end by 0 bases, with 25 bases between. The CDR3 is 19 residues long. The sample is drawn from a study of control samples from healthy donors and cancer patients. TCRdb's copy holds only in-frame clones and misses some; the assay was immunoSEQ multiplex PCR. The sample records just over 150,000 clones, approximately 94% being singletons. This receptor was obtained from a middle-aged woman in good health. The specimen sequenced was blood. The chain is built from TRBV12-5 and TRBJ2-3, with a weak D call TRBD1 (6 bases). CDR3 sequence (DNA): TGTGCTAGTGGCCTCGGGACACCGCTTACTTTGCGTAGCACAGATACGCAGTATTTT. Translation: CASGLGTPLTLRSTDTQYF.